This record looks at one T cell receptor (beta chain) sequence and its context. This CDR3 contains 15 residues. The V end was cut by 0 bases, the J end by 5 bases, with 14 bases between. The germline V gene has CDR1 SGDLS and CDR2 YYNGEE. This entry comes from a study of sequential checkpoint blockade in melanoma. The treatment denotes: randomized to nivolumab then ipilimumab (arm A) or the reverse (arm B). No patient had prior DNA-damaging chemotherapy. Some clones are missing from TCRdb's copy, which holds only in-frame ones; the method was immunoSEQ multiplex PCR. The sample lists fewer than 40,000 clones; around nine tenths were seen once.

The sample in question was CD8+ T cells sorted from blood (inferred from file names), obtained from a patient given nivolumab and ipilimumab in sequence. This TCR was sampled from a human donor with melanoma. This chain joins TRBV9 and TRBJ2-5; tentatively, D is TRBD1 (6 bases). Here the CDR3 DNA reads TGTGCCAGCAGCGTAGAGGCAGGGGCATCGGAGACCCAGTACTTC. This codes for CASSVEAGASETQYF.